The 5 T cell receptor beta chains below come from one sample, sequenced in a study of T cell responses to AZD1222 COVID-19 vaccine. Sequenced by immunoSEQ multiplex PCR; TCRdb stores in-frame clones only, minus some. The profile shows about 120,000 clones, approximately 85% of them singletons. The material was peripheral blood, obtained on day 0 of AZD1222 vaccination. The receptors come from an adult in good health.

This clone has a handful of counts. The chain uses TRBV5-1 and TRBJ2-7; 11 bases match TRBD1. The CDR3 contains 15 residues. V was clipped by 2 bases and J by 2 bases; unmatched bases: 3. Looked up from germline, CDR1 is SGHRS and CDR2 is YFSETQ. For the CDR3, the DNA is TGCGCCAGCAGCTTTCGGGACAGGGGGGCCTACGAGCAGTACTTC. Protein sequence: CASSFRDRGAYEQYF.

This rearrangement joins TRBV21-1 to TRBJ2-7. TRBV21-1 is a documented pseudogene. The CDR3 spans 13 residues. The CDR3 loop reads CASSKREGYEQYF. In DNA, the CDR3 is TGTGCCAGCAGCAAAAGGGAAGGCTACGAGCAGTACTTC.

By share of the sample, this clone is medium-sized (0.01 to 0.1%). The gene calls are TRBV9 and TRBJ1-3; D call uncertain. This CDR3 region has 14 residues. Deletions cut 0 bases from V and 4 bases from J, with 8 bases between. Germline CDR1 and CDR2: SGDLS and YYNGEE. CDR3 sequence (DNA): TGTGCCAGCAGCGTAGATCAGGCAGGAAACACCATATATTTT. This encodes CASSVDQAGNTIYF.

The chain links TRBV27 to TRBJ2-5; D tentatively fits TRBD1 or TRBD2 (6 bases each). The CDR3 is 18 amino acids. Looked up from germline, CDR1 is MNHEY and CDR2 is SMNVEV (reference sequence). The ends were cut back, 0 bases at V and 4 bases at J, with 21 bases in the middle. The CDR3 loop is CASSLSPGGGTRRETQYF. The CDR3 DNA follows: TGTGCCAGCAGTTTATCTCCTGGGGGCGGGACTCGTCGAGAGACCCAGTACTTC.

This clone has only one observation. Other DNA sequences in the same sample also yield this CDR3. The chain employs TRBV24-1 and TRBJ1-2; the D is unclear. Trimming removed 1 base from V and 0 bases from J, with 5 bases in between. The CDR3 runs to 14 residues. Germline CDR1 reads KGHDR; CDR2 reads SFDVKD. The CDR3 DNA reads TGTGCCACCAGTGATTTTACGGCTAACTATGGCTACACCTTC. It is translated as CATSDFTANYGYTF.